The rows below give T cell receptor beta chains drawn from one sample of a study of blood T cell repertoires in COVID-19. Assay used: immunoSEQ multiplex PCR; TCRdb lists only in-frame clones, some missing. The table records about 100,000 clones, around 83% of them present only once. The sequenced material came from peripheral blood. All receptors come from a woman in her sixties or seventies in a cohort sampled during active or convalescent COVID-19. Each CDR3 is given with its conserved first and last residue. The order of the fields is D gene, clone size, V gene, J gene, CDR3 protein. The D gene is left open where the match is weak. Some rows mark clone size as missing; the rest say once, few, many or name a class of expanded clone.

d_gene: -
abundance: few
v_gene: TRBV28
j_gene: TRBJ2-1
CDR3aa: CASNKGGSYNEQFF

d_gene: TRBD1
abundance: -
v_gene: TRBV10-3
j_gene: TRBJ1-5
CDR3aa: CAISTGGGNQPQHF

d_gene: -
abundance: -
v_gene: TRBV29-1
j_gene: TRBJ2-3
CDR3aa: CSVADLRAGKTTDTQYF

d_gene: -
abundance: -
v_gene: TRBV2
j_gene: TRBJ1-3
CDR3aa: CASSGQGNTIYF

d_gene: TRBD1
abundance: -
v_gene: TRBV6-5
j_gene: TRBJ2-7
CDR3aa: CASSYHGTDTGHEQYF

d_gene: TRBD1
abundance: -
v_gene: TRBV9
j_gene: TRBJ1-2
CDR3aa: CASSAGTGGAWYGYTF

d_gene: -
abundance: -
v_gene: TRBV5-1
j_gene: TRBJ1-3
CDR3aa: CASRSSGNTIYF

d_gene: -
abundance: -
v_gene: TRBV11-2
j_gene: TRBJ2-1
CDR3aa: CASSLEARWRSSYNEQFF

d_gene: -
abundance: -
v_gene: TRBV15
j_gene: TRBJ2-5
CDR3aa: CATSRRGFPQETQYF

d_gene: -
abundance: once
v_gene: TRBV6-1
j_gene: TRBJ1-6
CDR3aa: CASREGLLSSYNSPLHF

d_gene: -
abundance: -
v_gene: TRBV4-1
j_gene: TRBJ2-7
CDR3aa: CASSQVLGRASTYEQYF

d_gene: TRBD1
abundance: -
v_gene: TRBV7-6
j_gene: TRBJ2-6
CDR3aa: CASSRTGGAGANVLTF

d_gene: TRBD2
abundance: -
v_gene: TRBV11-2
j_gene: TRBJ2-7
CDR3aa: CASSFGGGGPYEQYF

d_gene: TRBD2
abundance: -
v_gene: TRBV6-5
j_gene: TRBJ2-1
CDR3aa: CASSPGTSGRNEQFF

d_gene: TRBD2
abundance: -
v_gene: TRBV28
j_gene: TRBJ2-7
CDR3aa: CASSLLAGGPNEQYF

d_gene: TRBD1
abundance: -
v_gene: TRBV6-5
j_gene: TRBJ1-6
CDR3aa: CASTPDRGRTPLHF

d_gene: -
abundance: -
v_gene: TRBV18
j_gene: TRBJ1-1
CDR3aa: CASSPETLRRNTEAFF

d_gene: -
abundance: -
v_gene: TRBV11-3
j_gene: TRBJ1-1
CDR3aa: CASSLANTEAFF

d_gene: -
abundance: once
v_gene: TRBV5-1
j_gene: TRBJ2-1
CDR3aa: CASSLLEGGDTYNEQFF

d_gene: -
abundance: -
v_gene: TRBV2
j_gene: TRBJ1-5
CDR3aa: CASSEQTYSNQPQHF

d_gene: TRBD2
abundance: once
v_gene: TRBV3-1/TRBV3-2
j_gene: TRBJ2-7
CDR3aa: CASSQASGRSLYF

d_gene: TRBD1
abundance: -
v_gene: TRBV18
j_gene: TRBJ2-7
CDR3aa: CASSPSSRGQHEQYF

d_gene: TRBD1
abundance: -
v_gene: TRBV27
j_gene: TRBJ2-2
CDR3aa: CASRRDRGSGELFF

d_gene: -
abundance: -
v_gene: TRBV12-3/TRBV12-4
j_gene: TRBJ1-1
CDR3aa: CASSLRQGLEAFF

d_gene: -
abundance: -
v_gene: TRBV30
j_gene: TRBJ1-3
CDR3aa: CAWDSGLISGNTIYF

d_gene: -
abundance: few
v_gene: TRBV7-7
j_gene: TRBJ2-7
CDR3aa: CASSLGAGPTYEQYF

d_gene: TRBD2
abundance: -
v_gene: TRBV19
j_gene: TRBJ2-2
CDR3aa: CASSYPGGGRTGELFF

d_gene: TRBD2
abundance: -
v_gene: TRBV11-2
j_gene: TRBJ2-1
CDR3aa: CASSLNPPSGGFYNEQFF

d_gene: -
abundance: few
v_gene: TRBV2
j_gene: TRBJ1-1
CDR3aa: CASSTTARAPAFF

d_gene: -
abundance: -
v_gene: TRBV27
j_gene: TRBJ2-1
CDR3aa: CASSIQGISYNEQFF

d_gene: -
abundance: -
v_gene: TRBV19
j_gene: TRBJ2-3
CDR3aa: CASSRVGDTQYF

d_gene: TRBD1
abundance: -
v_gene: TRBV3-1/TRBV3-2
j_gene: TRBJ1-3
CDR3aa: CASSRPLGQLGNTIYF

d_gene: TRBD1
abundance: -
v_gene: TRBV5-3
j_gene: TRBJ1-2
CDR3aa: CARSWGTGKNNYGYTF